The 30 T cell receptor beta chains below come from one sample, sequenced in a study of blood T cells in healthy people across ages. Sample-barcoded 5' priming and a J-beta primer mix drove a second PCR of roughly 6 to 12 cycles. Using its own MiXCR run on the 5' RACE reads, TCRdb lists one record per CDR3 protein. In the table there are about 570,000 distinct CDR3 sequences, roughly a quarter of which are singletons. The data were also submitted as part of a second study, on T cells of mothers and their children.

The specimen sequenced was blood. These receptors originate from a boy between 2 and 15 years old in good health.

This sequence joins TRBV28 and TRBJ2-4; TRBD1 matches at 11 bases. With 4 bases clipped from V and 8 bases from J, the junction kept 10 bases outside the gene matches. The CDR3 is 16 amino acids. Germline CDR1 is MDHEN and CDR2 is SYDVKM. The CDR3 DNA follows: TGTGCCAGCAGTTCAGGACAGGGGGCATTTATGGACATTCAGTACTTC. Its protein is CASSSGQGAFMDIQYF.

This clonotype was found many times. The chain links TRBV20-1 to TRBJ2-1; 11 bases map to TRBD2. The CDR3 has 16 amino acids. Germline CDR1 reads DFQATT; CDR2 reads SNEGSKA (reference sequence). V was clipped by 0 bases and J by 5 bases; unmatched bases: 6. Here the CDR3 reads CSARDPTSGMDNEQFF. The CDR3 nucleotides are TGCAGTGCTAGAGATCCGACTAGCGGGATGGACAATGAGCAGTTCTTC.

V usage is TRBV2 and J usage is TRBJ2-7; 15 positions match TRBD2. Germline V gene data show CDR1 as SNHLY and CDR2 as FYNNEI. The CDR3 sequence is 18 residues long. The J segment lost 0 bases and the V segment lost 6 bases, leaving 9 bases of the junction unmatched. The CDR3: CASSTRTSGRVLSYEQYF. As DNA, the CDR3 is TGTGCCAGCAGCACCAGGACTAGCGGGAGGGTCCTCTCCTACGAGCAGTACTTC.

This clonotype has only a few counts. This chain links TRBV7-7 with TRBJ2-7, with D perhaps assigned TRBD1 or TRBD2 (5 bases each). This CDR3 is built from 15 residues. Trimming removed 0 bases from V and 2 bases from J, with 11 bases in between. The germline CDR1 and CDR2 sequences are SSHAT and FNYEAQ (reference sequence). The CDR3, as DNA: TGTGCCAGCAGCTTAGCGTTCGGGGCAGCCTACGAGCAGTACTTC. Translation: CASSLAFGAAYEQYF.

The gene calls are TRBV7-2 and TRBJ2-3; D possibly corresponds to TRBD2 (6 bases). Germline values: CDR1 SGHTA, CDR2 FQGNSA. Trimming took 9 bases from V and 4 from J, leaving 17 bases between them. The CDR3 extends over 14 amino acids. Here the CDR3 reads CASLKGGTADTQYF. The DNA for the CDR3 is TGTGCCAGTCTAAAGGGCGGGACCGCAGATACGCAGTATTTT.

This clonotype was seen a handful of times. The chain couples TRBV6-1 to TRBJ1-2; 8 nucleotides line up with TRBD1. CDR1 is MNHNS, CDR2 SASEGT, per germline. The ends lost 7 bases at V and 5 bases at J; junction bases unmatched: 6. This CDR3 has 13 residues. The CDR3 DNA follows: TGTGCCAGCATTGAGACAGGGGCTTATGGCTACACCTTC. Amino acid sequence: CASIETGAYGYTF.

The chain couples TRBV5-1 to TRBJ1-2; D possibly corresponds to TRBD1 (5 bases). The germline V gene has CDR1 SGHRS and CDR2 YFSETQ. V was pared by 0 bases and J by 6 bases, with 15 bases between. This CDR3 is 15 amino acids long. CDR3 coding DNA: TGCGCCAGCAGCTTGGCCCCAGGGTCGGAGAATGGCTACACCTTC. It translates to CASSLAPGSENGYTF. The full variable domain, with the rest looked up from reference TRBV5-1 and TRBJ1-2, is KAGVTQTPRYLIKTRGQQVTLSCSPISGHRSVSWYQQTPGQGLQFLFEYFSETQRNKGNFPGRFSGRQFSNSRSEMNVSTLELGDSALYLCASSLAPGSENGYTFGSGTRLTVV.

This clonotype was counted only a few times. This chain connects TRBV9 to TRBJ2-3; weak D call: TRBD1 (5 bases). V was shortened by 7 bases and J by 2 bases, with 8 bases between the two germline ends. The CDR3 loop spans 12 amino acids. From germline, CDR1 is SGDLS and CDR2 YYNGEE. CDR3: CASQGPTDTQYF. CDR3 in DNA: TGTGCCAGCCAGGGTCCCACAGATACGCAGTATTTT.

The V and J genes are TRBV20-1 and TRBJ2-5; 9 bases match TRBD2. Germline lookup yields CDR1 DFQATT and CDR2 SNEGSKA (reference sequence). There are 13 residues in the CDR3. Trimming took 5 bases from V and 3 from J; bases not matched to a gene: 4. The CDR3 is CSAYLAGEETQYF. The CDR3 bases are TGCAGTGCTTACTTAGCGGGAGAAGAGACCCAGTACTTC.

The sample holds a few counts of this clonotype. The chain is built from TRBV6-1 and TRBJ2-3; no clear D gene. The CDR3 contains 13 residues. V was trimmed by 7 bases and J by 8 bases, leaving 16 bases between them. Germline CDR1 and CDR2: MNHNS and SASEGT. The CDR3 DNA sequence: TGTGCCAGCACTCCCAACGCGAGAACTACGCAGTATTTT. Protein sequence: CASTPNARTTQYF.

This clonotype appeared a few times. Written as DNA, the CDR3 is TGTGCCAGCAGCCCAGGGGGGCGGGGGCTGAACACTGAAGCTTTCTTT. Its protein is CASSPGGRGLNTEAFF. V usage is TRBV21-1 and J usage is TRBJ1-1; TRBD1 reflects the table's D call only, with no check against the DNA. TRBV21-1 is termed a pseudogene. The CDR3 is 16 residues long.

This clonotype has only a few counts. The gene calls are TRBV6-5 and TRBJ1-6, with D maybe TRBD1 (5 bases). Trimming stripped 2 bases from V and 8 bases from J, with 10 bases between. CDR3 size: 14 residues. Germline V gene sequence: CDR1 MNHEY, CDR2 SVGAGI. The DNA for the CDR3 is TGTGCCAGCAGTTACCCAGGGACTCATTCACCCCTCCACTTT. Translation gives CASSYPGTHSPLHF.

This rearrangement joins TRBV5-1 to TRBJ2-5; weak D call: TRBD1 (6 bases). CDR1 and CDR2 (germline): SGHRS, YFSETQ. The V gene lost 1 base and the J gene lost 9 bases, with 16 bases spanning the gap. The CDR3 totals 14 residues. The CDR3 DNA follows: TGCGCCAGCAGCTTGAAATCAGGGGTGGAGGCCCAGTACTTC. It specifies CASSLKSGVEAQYF.

CDR3 protein: CASSEGGQQYF. As DNA, the CDR3 is TGTGCCAGCAGTGAGGGGGGGCAGCAGTACTTC. The rearrangement joins TRBV25-1 to TRBJ2-7; D is possibly TRBD2 (7 bases). Trimming cost V 3 bases and J 8 bases, with 8 bases left between them. CDR1 is MGHDK and CDR2 is SYGVNS in the germline V gene. The CDR3 sequence is 11 residues long.

This chain joins TRBV7-2 and TRBJ2-5; tentative D call: TRBD2 (6 bases). The length of the CDR3 is 17 residues. V shed 5 bases and J shed 2 bases, with 21 bases lying between them. Germline V gene data show CDR1 as SGHTA and CDR2 as FQGNSA. The CDR3 is CASSRRSSRGLQETQYF. The CDR3 DNA reads TGTGCCAGCAGCCGACGGTCGTCGCGGGGTTTACAAGAGACCCAGTACTTC.

J is TRBJ2-5 and V is TRBV5-1; 11 bases map to TRBD1. The J call may be mistaken, given a closer DNA end match to TRBJ2-1. This CDR3 comprises 16 residues. From germline, CDR1 is SGHRS and CDR2 YFSETQ. CDR3 amino acids: CASSWDVDRGRNEQFF. CDR3 DNA sequence: TGCGCCAGCAGCTGGGATGTGGACAGGGGGCGAAATGAGCAGTTCTTC.

The rearrangement joins TRBV6-5 to TRBJ2-7; D may correspond to TRBD1 or TRBD2 (5 bases each). The CDR3 runs 13 residues. The ends were cut back, 3 bases at V and 6 bases at J, with 12 bases in the middle. CDR1 is MNHEY and CDR2 is SVGAGI in the germline V gene. CDR3 protein: CASSYLGDGEQYF. The CDR3 coding sequence is TGTGCCAGCAGTTATTTGGGGGACGGCGAGCAGTACTTC.

The chain has TRBV25-1 and TRBJ2-7; D tentatively reads TRBD1 or TRBD2 (6 bases each). Trimming stripped 6 bases from V and 0 bases from J, with 9 bases between. The germline CDR1 and CDR2 sequences are MGHDK and SYGVNS. The CDR3 is 13 residues long. CDR3 in DNA: TGTGCCAGCAGAGAGGGGGGCTCCTACGAGCAGTACTTC. It codes for CASREGGSYEQYF.

This clonotype was picked up a small number of times. The chain employs TRBV3-1 and TRBJ2-7; 11 nucleotides line up with TRBD1. V trimming: 3 bases; J trimming: 7 bases; junction bases outside the gene matches: 8. This CDR3 has 15 residues. The germline CDR1 and CDR2 sequences are LGHDT and YNNKEL (reference sequence). This CDR3 reads CASSQDRTGGREQYF. CDR3 DNA: TGTGCCAGCAGCCAGGATAGGACAGGGGGCCGAGAGCAGTACTTC.

This sequence joins TRBV28 and TRBJ2-1, with unresolved D. The CDR3 has 14 amino acids. CDR1 is MDHEN, CDR2 SYDVKM, per germline. V lost 3 bases and J lost 2, with 8 bases in between. This CDR3 is CASSLKKAYNEQFF. Written as DNA, the CDR3 is TGTGCCAGCAGTTTGAAGAAGGCCTACAATGAGCAGTTCTTC.

This chain joins TRBV10-3 and TRBJ2-1; TRBD2 aligns across 7 bases. The CDR3 runs 13 residues. Germline V gene sequence: CDR1 ENHRY, CDR2 SYGVKD. V lost 6 bases, J lost 6 bases, and 5 bases stayed unmatched. CDR3 region: CAIRAGVPNEQFF. For the CDR3, the DNA is TGTGCCATCAGGGCGGGGGTGCCCAATGAGCAGTTCTTC.

This clonotype was counted only a few times. The chain employs TRBV20-1 and TRBJ2-4; no clear D. Germline V gene sequence: CDR1 DFQATT, CDR2 SNEGSKA (reference sequence). Trimming shortened V by 6 bases and J by 2 bases, and 11 bases separated the two germline ends. This CDR3 is 13 amino acids long. The chain's CDR3 is CSAERLTKNIQYF. The CDR3 region has the DNA TGCAGTGCGGAACGGCTAACCAAAAACATTCAGTACTTC.

V is TRBV2 and J is TRBJ1-5; D possibly corresponds to TRBD1 (5 bases). The V gene's germline CDR1 is SNHLY and CDR2 FYNNEI. The CDR3 has 14 residues. V was cut by 4 bases and J by 5 bases, with 12 bases left in between. The CDR3 DNA follows: TGTGCCAGCAGTGCTCAGGGCCGGGATCAGCCCCAGCATTTT. Its protein is CASSAQGRDQPQHF.

This clonotype appeared a few times. The chain combines TRBV9 with TRBJ2-5, with D possibly TRBD2 on 6 matching bases. The end of the DNA is better explained by TRBJ2-1, so the J call may be wrong. Germline assignment: CDR1 SGDLS and CDR2 YYNGEE. The CDR3 runs 12 residues. The CDR3 DNA reads TGTGCCAGCAGCCCGATGGGGGGTGGGCAGTTCTTC. Its translation is CASSPMGGGQFF.

The gene calls are TRBV5-1 and TRBJ1-4, with D possibly TRBD1 on 6 matching bases. Germline loops: CDR1 SGHRS, CDR2 YFSETQ. V was shortened by 4 bases and J by 1 base, with 17 bases between the two germline ends. The CDR3 extends over 17 amino acids. The CDR3 loop is CASSRVGQGLTNEKLFF. The CDR3 DNA is TGCGCCAGCAGCAGAGTGGGGCAGGGGCTAACTAATGAAAAACTGTTTTTT.

V usage is TRBV3-1 and J usage is TRBJ2-3; 11 nucleotides match TRBD2. The ends lost 0 bases at V and 3 bases at J; junction bases unmatched: 2. CDR1 is LGHDT and CDR2 is YNNKEL in the germline V gene (reference sequence). This CDR3 region has 16 residues. CDR3 in amino acids: CASSQDTSGRTDTQYF. As DNA, the CDR3 is TGTGCCAGCAGCCAAGACACTAGCGGGAGAACAGATACGCAGTATTTT.

In DNA form, the CDR3 reads TGCAGCGCACATCCCGGATCCAACACCGGGGAGCTGTTTTTT. The encoded protein is CSAHPGSNTGELFF. The gene calls are TRBV29-1 and TRBJ2-2; D ambiguous. V was pared by 7 bases and J by 2 bases, with 14 bases between. Germline CDR1 is SQVTM and CDR2 is ANQGSEA. The CDR3 spans 14 residues.

Many counts were recorded for this clonotype. This rearrangement joins TRBV20-1 to TRBJ1-4; D perhaps matches TRBD1 (6 bases). The CDR3 length is 13 residues. Germline CDR1 DFQATT, CDR2 SNEGSKA (reference sequence). Trimming took off 6 bases at V and 8 bases at J, with 16 bases between the two ends. The chain's CDR3 is CSAQPGAREKLFF. For the CDR3, the DNA is TGCAGTGCCCAACCGGGGGCACGGGAAAAACTGTTTTTT.

This rearrangement joins TRBV4-3 to TRBJ2-7; 7 nucleotides match TRBD2. This CDR3 contains 17 residues. V trimming: 4 bases; J trimming: 2 bases; junction bases outside the gene matches: 14. Looked up from germline, CDR1 is LGHNA and CDR2 is YSLEER. The DNA of the CDR3 is TGCGCCAGCAGCCCTCTCGCGTTTGGGGGGGTACCCTACGAGCAGTACTTC. This sequence encodes CASSPLAFGGVPYEQYF.

This clonotype was counted between two and nine times. V and J are TRBV20-1 and TRBJ1-2; D possibly corresponds to TRBD1 (5 bases). Germline V lookup: CDR1 DFQATT, CDR2 SNEGSKA (reference sequence). CDR3 size: 15 residues. The V end lost 0 bases, the J end lost 1 base, and 12 bases lay between the germline ends. CDR3 sequence (DNA): TGCAGTGCTAGAGATATCCAGGGAAGTAACTATGGCTACACCTTC. This translates into CSARDIQGSNYGYTF.